This TCR beta chain was captured by sequencing in a study of lymphopenia after photon versus proton radiotherapy. General study results and limits: After lymphocyte nadir, photon-treated repertoires showed oligoclonal expansion, especially CD8+ Temra. Survival link was tested only in deceased patients; proton benefit remains a possibility. Under photons, naive T cells and diversity fell while effector/memory populations rose.

The CDR3 contains 16 residues. Trimming left V 6 bases short and J 1 base short, with 18 bases between. CDR1 and CDR2 from the germline V gene are MNHEY and SMNVEV (reference sequence). About this clone: The antigen remains undetermined.

TCRdb's table, derived via immunoSEQ multiplex PCR, lists solely in-frame clones and lacks some. The sample includes 150,000 to 200,000 clones, around nine tenths of them seen just once. Material: peripheral blood, obtained from a patient treated with photon-based radiotherapy. The TCR was taken from a man in his fifties or sixties with gastric cancer. The V call is TRBV27, the J call TRBJ1-1; D possibly corresponds to TRBD1 (6 bases). This chain's CDR3 is CASRSDRYGSNTEAFF. The CDR3 region has the DNA TGTGCCAGCAGGTCCGACAGGTACGGGTCGAACACTGAAGCTTTCTTT.